What follows describes a single T cell receptor (beta chain). The antigen is not known. This sample was included in a study of shared clonotypes between healthy human individuals. Replicate PCRs from sorted subsets contained about 0.2 ug DNA, which is 30,000 to 35,000 T cell genomes. The protocol was immunoSEQ multiplex PCR, while the TCRdb copy is restricted to in-frame clones and leaves out a portion. The sample carries 600,000 or so clones, roughly 96% recorded once. Naive CD8 cells lacked CD45RO, underwent positive selection for CCR7 and left out terminally differentiated effector memory CD45RA+ cells. Study results and caveats: An effect of sequencing depth on clonotype sharing among donors was expected. What naive subsets generally showed was a larger estimated richness than memory subsets showed.

This CDR3 contains 11 residues. V was shortened by 4 bases and J by 7 bases, with 5 bases between the two germline ends. Germline CDR1 reads SGHKS; CDR2 reads YYEKEE (reference sequence). The specimen was naive CD8+ T cells sorted from blood. The gene calls are TRBV5-5 and TRBJ1-4; no reliable D call. The receptor comes from a woman in her thirties in good health. CDR3 in amino acids: CASSIGEKLFF. The DNA of the CDR3 is TGTGCCAGCAGCATAGGTGAAAAACTGTTTTTT.